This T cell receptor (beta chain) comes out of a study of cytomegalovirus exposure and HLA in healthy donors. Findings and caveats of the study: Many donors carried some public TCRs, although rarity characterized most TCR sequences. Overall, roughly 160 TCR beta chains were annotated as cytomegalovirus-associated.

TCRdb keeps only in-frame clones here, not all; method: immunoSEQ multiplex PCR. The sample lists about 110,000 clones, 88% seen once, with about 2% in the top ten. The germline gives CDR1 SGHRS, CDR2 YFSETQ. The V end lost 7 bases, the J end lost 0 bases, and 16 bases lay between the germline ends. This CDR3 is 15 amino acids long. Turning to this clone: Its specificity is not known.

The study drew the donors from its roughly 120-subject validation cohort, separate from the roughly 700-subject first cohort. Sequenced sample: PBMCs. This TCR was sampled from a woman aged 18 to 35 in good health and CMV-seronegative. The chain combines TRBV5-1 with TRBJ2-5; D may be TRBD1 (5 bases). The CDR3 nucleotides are TGCGCCAGCTCTCGCAGGGTGGGATACCAAGAGACCCAGTACTTC. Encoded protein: CASSRRVGYQETQYF.